Presented here are 20 T cell receptor beta chains from one specimen sequenced in a study of cytomegalovirus exposure and HLA in healthy donors. The PCR made use of 60 Vbeta and 13 Jbeta primers. The table came from immunoSEQ multiplex PCR; TCRdb's copy has only in-frame clones and leaves some out. This table holds roughly 93,000 clones, about 70% found once. Sequenced material: PBMCs. Receptor source: a man aged 35 to 55 in good health and CMV-seronegative.

A word on this clone: This same CDR3 is encoded by further DNA sequences in the sample. The gene calls are TRBV7-9 and TRBJ1-2; the match to TRBD1 covers 11 bases. From germline, CDR1 is SEHNR and CDR2 FQNEAQ (reference sequence). The CDR3 sequence is 13 residues long. V lost 10 bases, J lost 8 bases, and 9 bases stayed unmatched. Here the CDR3 reads CATTDRGRGGYTF. The CDR3 coding sequence is TGTGCCACCACGGACAGGGGGCGTGGAGGCTACACCTTC.

This clone has just a few counts. The chain is built from TRBV5-8 and TRBJ1-2; TRBD1 matches at 7 bases. The J segment lost 7 bases and the V segment lost 5 bases, leaving 2 bases of the junction unmatched. Germline V gene sequence: CDR1 SGHTS, CDR2 YDEGEE. There are 11 residues in the CDR3. The CDR3 DNA is TGTGCCAGCAGACAGGGGTGTGGCTACACCTTC. Its translation is CASRQGCGYTF.

This rearrangement joins TRBV9 to TRBJ2-7, with no clear D. V was clipped by 0 bases and J by 0 bases, with 7 bases between them. Per germline, CDR1 SGDLS and CDR2 YYNGEE. The CDR3 loop spans 14 amino acids. The CDR3 sequence is CASSVGVASYEQYF. CDR3 DNA: TGTGCCAGCAGCGTAGGGGTAGCCTCCTACGAGCAGTACTTC.

The chain employs TRBV10-2 and TRBJ2-1, with 12 bases identical to TRBD2. From germline, CDR1 is WSHSY and CDR2 SAAADI. V lost 6 bases to trimming and J lost 9 bases; unmatched junction nucleotides: 9. CDR3 length: 15 amino acids. CDR3 sequence reads: CASSPLAGGWSEQFF. CDR3 DNA: TGCGCCAGCAGCCCCCTAGCGGGGGGGTGGAGTGAGCAGTTCTTC.

This sequence joins TRBV30 and TRBJ2-7; D unclear. The CDR3 length is 11 residues. Between the trimmed V and J ends, which lost 0 bases and 4 bases, there was a span of 4 bases. Germline V gives CDR1 GTSNPN, CDR2 SVGIG (reference sequence). CDR3 sequence (DNA): TGTGCCTGGAGTGTAACTTACGAGCAGTACTTC. Amino acid sequence: CAWSVTYEQYF.

The rearrangement joins TRBV10-2 to TRBJ1-2; the D gene is possibly TRBD1 (5 bases). Between the trimmed V and J ends, which lost 9 bases and 3 bases, there was a span of 17 bases. Germline CDR1 is WSHSY and CDR2 is SAAADI. This CDR3 is built from 14 residues. Written as DNA, the CDR3 is TGCGCCAGACCAGACAGCCCAAGGGACTATGGCTACACCTTC. Translating gives CARPDSPRDYGYTF.

The CDR3 coding sequence is TGTGCCAGCAGCTTAGGCAGGTCGGCCTACGAGCAGTACTTC. Its protein product is CASSLGRSAYEQYF. J is TRBJ2-7 and V is TRBV7-2; D not resolved. V lost 1 base and J 2 bases, leaving 9 bases between the germline ends. The CDR3 totals 14 residues. Germline V lookup: CDR1 SGHTA, CDR2 FQGNSA.

The V call is TRBV25-1, the J call TRBJ2-7; D perhaps matches TRBD1 (5 bases). Germline lookup yields CDR1 MGHDK and CDR2 SYGVNS. Trimming took 4 bases from V and 2 from J, leaving 12 bases between them. The CDR3 loop spans 14 amino acids. CDR3 nucleotide sequence: TGTGCCAGCAGTGTACTGTTCAGGGCCTACGAGCAGTACTTC. Its protein is CASSVLFRAYEQYF.

The table lists this clone with a few counts. This rearrangement joins TRBV4-2 to TRBJ1-3, with D perhaps TRBD1 (6 bases). Germline V gene data show CDR1 as LGHNA and CDR2 as YNFKEQ. V dropped 0 bases and J dropped 4 bases, with 16 bases sitting between them. The CDR3 is 17 amino acids. The CDR3 DNA sequence: TGTGCCAGCAGCCAAGAGGGACATCAAGGAGCAGGAAACACCATATATTTT. Encoded protein: CASSQEGHQGAGNTIYF.

This clone was detected only a few times. This chain joins TRBV5-6 and TRBJ2-7, with a possible D match to TRBD1 (5 bases). Germline V lookup: CDR1 SGHDT, CDR2 YYEEEE. Trimming shortened V by 0 bases and J by 5 bases, and 18 bases separated the two germline ends. CDR3 length: 16 residues. DNA of the CDR3: TGTGCCAGCAGCTTGGGGGCAGGACAAGCGAAGGACGAGCAGTACTTC. As protein: CASSLGAGQAKDEQYF.

The chain links TRBV19 to TRBJ2-2; 13 bases are shared with TRBD2. V gave up 6 bases and J gave up 3 bases; unmatched junction bases: 4. The CDR3 contains 16 residues. Per germline, CDR1 LNHDA and CDR2 SQIVND (reference sequence). This chain's CDR3 is CASRLAGGRYTGELFF. CDR3 coding DNA: TGTGCCAGTAGACTAGCGGGGGGGCGATACACCGGGGAGCTGTTTTTT.

V is TRBV6-6 and J is TRBJ1-1; D is undetermined. The length of the CDR3 is 13 residues. V was trimmed by 2 bases and J by 4 bases, leaving 8 bases between them. Germline V gene sequence: CDR1 MNHNY, CDR2 SVGAGI (reference sequence). CDR3 coding DNA: TGTGCCAGCAGTTACGCGGAGAGCACTGAAGCTTTCTTT. Translated, it gives CASSYAESTEAFF.

The CDR3: CASSEGTSGGHEQYF. The CDR3 bases are TGTGCCAGCAGCGAAGGGACTAGCGGGGGCCACGAGCAGTACTTC. V gene TRBV7-3 combines with J gene TRBJ2-7, with 14 bases identical to TRBD2. This CDR3 comprises 15 residues. CDR1 SGHTA and CDR2 FQGTGA come from the germline V gene. V lost 5 bases and J lost 5; bases outside the gene matches: 5.

This clone was counted between two and nine times. The CDR3 DNA follows: TGTGCCAGCTCACCGTTAGACCAGGTTGATGGTGGCTACACCTTC. Amino acids: CASSPLDQVDGGYTF. J is TRBJ1-2 and V is TRBV18; no clear D. Trimming removed 3 bases from V and 7 bases from J, with 18 bases in between. The CDR3 totals 15 residues. The germline V gene encodes CDR1 KGHSH and CDR2 LQKENI.

This clone was detected only a few times. This CDR3 is CASSPGNQPQHF. In DNA form, the CDR3 reads TGTGCCAGCAGTCCAGGCAATCAGCCCCAGCATTTT. J is TRBJ1-5 and V is TRBV9; D call uncertain. The germline V gene has CDR1 SGDLS and CDR2 YYNGEE. Between the trimmed V and J ends, which lost 5 bases and 2 bases, there was a span of 5 bases. The CDR3 is 12 amino acids. Drawing the rest from reference TRBV9 and TRBJ1-5, the complete variable domain is DSGVTQTPKHLITATGQRVTLRCSPRSGDLSVYWYQQSLDQGLQFLIQYYNGEERAKGNILERFSAQQFPDLHSELNLSSLELGDSALYFCASSPGNQPQHFGDGTRLSIL.

This clone was seen just once. The chain uses TRBV6-1 and TRBJ2-2, with 9 bases identical to TRBD1. CDR3 length equals 14 residues. V was clipped by 6 bases and J by 7 bases; unmatched bases: 6. CDR1 is MNHNS and CDR2 is SASEGT in the germline V gene. The chain's CDR3 is CASRGTGTHGELFF. The CDR3, as DNA: TGTGCCAGCAGAGGGACAGGGACCCACGGGGAGCTGTTTTTT.

This chain links TRBV11-2 with TRBJ2-5; 8 bases are shared with TRBD1. This CDR3 is built from 14 residues. The germline gives CDR1 SGHAT, CDR2 FQNNGV. V dropped 5 bases and J dropped 5; count of bases not matched to a gene: 7. CDR3 coding DNA: TGTGCCAGCAGCCGCGACAGGGGTCTTGAGACCCAGTACTTC. Translated: CASSRDRGLETQYF.

The chain joins TRBV4-3 to TRBJ2-5; 7 bases agree with TRBD2. V was clipped by 5 bases and J by 3 bases; unmatched bases: 3. The CDR3 runs 13 residues. CDR1 is LGHNA and CDR2 is YSLEER in the germline V gene. The CDR3 spells CASSTGTKETQYF. CDR3 bases: TGCGCCAGCAGCACCGGGACTAAAGAGACCCAGTACTTC.

In this sample, this clone turned up a few times. The V call is TRBV5-1, the J call TRBJ2-5, with 9 bases lining up with TRBD2. With V trimmed by 4 bases and J by 2 bases, 9 bases remained unmatched. Germline CDR1 and CDR2: SGHRS and YFSETQ. There are 16 residues in the CDR3. DNA of the CDR3: TGCGCCAGCAGCGACTTAGGGGGACTAGCACAAGAGACCCAGTACTTC. This translates into CASSDLGGLAQETQYF. The full variable domain, rest sourced from reference TRBV5-1 and TRBJ2-5, is KAGVTQTPRYLIKTRGQQVTLSCSPISGHRSVSWYQQTPGQGLQFLFEYFSETQRNKGNFPGRFSGRQFSNSRSEMNVSTLELGDSALYLCASSDLGGLAQETQYFGPGTRLLVL.

The chain couples TRBV4-1 to TRBJ2-5; 13 bases map to TRBD2. The CDR3 covers 16 residues. Trimming cost V 3 bases and J 1 base; bases outside gene matches: 2. The germline V gene has CDR1 MGHRA and CDR2 YSYEKL. The CDR3 DNA sequence: TGCGCCAGCAGCCAGGGGACTAGCGGGGTCCAAGAGACCCAGTACTTC. It is translated as CASSQGTSGVQETQYF.